This T cell receptor beta chain is from a study of T cell repertoires in cytomegalovirus infection. Study at large: Public TCR beta signature analysis indicated the presence of both CMV infection and matching HLA type.

TCRdb itself ran the reads through MiXCR, one entry per CDR3 protein. The sample includes roughly 320,000 distinct CDR3 sequences, 8% to 9.5% seen only once; the top ten take approximately 4.5%. The length of the CDR3 is 15 residues. Germline values: CDR1 SEHNR, CDR2 FQNEAQ (reference sequence). Trimming left V 8 bases short and J 3 bases short, with 18 bases between. This clonotype appeared a few times. No antigen is known for it. General study points: The response measured ex vivo was dominated by TCR beta clonotypes (HLA-C-restricted and CMV-specific). There were carriers of CMV plus the relevant HLA, and cumulative public TCR beta family frequency identified them.

The sequenced material came from PBMCs. The clonotype was recovered from a human donor in good health (CMV status not recorded). Some clones in this sample may be carry-over from other donors' samples. V usage is TRBV7-9 and J usage is TRBJ2-3, with D perhaps TRBD1 or TRBD2 (5 bases each). CDR3 loop: CASPLGPQVTDTQYF. The CDR3 region has the DNA TGTGCCAGCCCCCTGGGACCCCAAGTTACAGATACGCAGTATTTT.